This T cell receptor beta chain emerged from a study of blood T cell repertoires in COVID-19. Study details: Samples came from the United States, Italy and Spain, spanning acute and convalescent COVID-19.

CDR3 length equals 12 residues. Germline CDR1 LNHDA, CDR2 SQIVND (reference sequence). The V gene end was trimmed by 9 bases and the J gene end by 10 bases; junction bases not matched to a gene: 11. In the source study's methods: Estimation of nucleated cell counts was performed using reference gene primer amplification. Measured with immunoSEQ multiplex PCR; TCRdb has only the in-frame clones, and not every one. D and trimming come from the DNA, and the V and J calls and clone size come from that table. The repertoire has about 210,000 clones, roughly 88% of them found once; the top ten carry approximately 2.3%. All enrollees were roughly 18 to 100 years old and from around 25 US areas. Cohorts were assigned according to the clinical history that participants reported.

Input material: PBMCs or T cells enriched from blood (not recorded which). The chain uses TRBV19 and TRBJ1-2; 7 bases match TRBD1. This clonotype originated in a woman between 40 and 55 years old with acute COVID-19. The CDR3 DNA reads TGTGCCAGCAAGCCCCGGGACAGCCCCTACACCTTC. It translates to CASKPRDSPYTF.